A selection of T cell receptor beta chains follows, all from one sample in a study of blood T cell repertoires in COVID-19. Clones were read by immunoSEQ multiplex PCR, and TCRdb kept only the in-frame ones, dropping some. The table shows hundreds of thousands of clones, with more than 80% occurring only once. The specimen sequenced was PBMCs or T cells enriched from blood (not recorded which). These receptors were obtained from a man aged 25-45 years who had recovered from COVID-19. Each CDR3 is given with its conserved first and last residue. D genes are given only for firm matches. Not all rows give a size; the values are once, few, many and, for expanded clones, a class.

TRBV15	.	TRBJ2-7	.	TGTGCCACCAGCGCCGGGAGTAGCTCCTACGAGCAGTACTTC	CATSAGSSSYEQYF
TRBV19	.	TRBJ2-7	.	TGTGCCAGTAGTATCGACGTGGAGGGCGAGCAGTACTTC	CASSIDVEGEQYF
TRBV25-1	.	TRBJ1-1	.	TGTGCCAGCAGGCGGACACCGAACACTGAAGCTTTCTTT	CASRRTPNTEAFF
TRBV18	.	TRBJ2-2	.	TGTGCCAGCTCACCCCGGGACTCGATAGCCGGGGAGCTGTTTTTT	CASSPRDSIAGELFF
TRBV7-8	.	TRBJ2-4	.	TGTGCCAGCAGCGGGAGAGATTGGGCCAAAAACATTCAGTACTTC	CASSGRDWAKNIQYF
TRBV19	.	TRBJ2-7	.	TGTGCCAGTAGTCTCACAGGTGGGAACGAGCAGTACTTC	CASSLTGGNEQYF
TRBV7-2	TRBD2	TRBJ2-7	.	TGTGCCAGCAGCTTAACCCCCTCGGGAGGGCCAGGCGAGCAGTACTTC	CASSLTPSGGPGEQYF
TRBV7-9	.	TRBJ1-5	.	TGTGCCAGCAGCCCCGACACCAATCAGCCCCAGCATTTT	CASSPDTNQPQHF
TRBV3-1/TRBV3-2	.	TRBJ1-3	.	TGTGCCAGCAGCCTCTTTGGTGAGGGCAGGAGAAACACCATATATTTT	CASSLFGEGRRNTIYF
TRBV5-1	TRBD1	TRBJ2-1	.	TGCGCCAGCAGCTACGGACAGGGGCGGGACAATGAGCAGTTCTTC	CASSYGQGRDNEQFF
TRBV9	TRBD1	TRBJ1-2	.	TGTGCCAGCAGTAAAGACAGGGTCGGTGGCTACACCTTC	CASSKDRVGGYTF
TRBV3-1/TRBV3-2	TRBD1	TRBJ1-2	.	TGTGCCAGCAGCCAGGCAGGGACAGACCTGCATGGCTACACCTTC	CASSQAGTDLHGYTF
TRBV29-1	TRBD1	TRBJ2-7	.	TGCAGCATTAGGACAGGGGGCAGAGGAGGGAGAGGCGAGCAGTACTTC	CSIRTGGRGGRGEQYF
TRBV4-1	.	TRBJ2-1	.	TGCGCCAGCAGCCAAGATAGCCCCAGCAATGAGCAGTTCTTC	CASSQDSPSNEQFF
TRBV12-3/TRBV12-4	.	TRBJ2-7	.	TGTGCCAGCACCCTACCGGGACTTCACGAGCAGTACTTC	CASTLPGLHEQYF
TRBV5-1	TRBD2	TRBJ2-7	.	TGCGCCAGCAGCACGGGACTAGCGGGGGTCTCGAACAACGAGCAGTACTTC	CASSTGLAGVSNNEQYF
TRBV6-5	TRBD1	TRBJ1-1	.	TGTGCCAGCATCAACAGGGGGCGCACTGAAGCTTTCTTT	CASINRGRTEAFF
TRBV29-1	TRBD2	TRBJ2-1	.	TGCAGCGTTGAGGGAGAGGGATGGGGGACTAGCGCCCACAATGAGCAGTTCTTC	CSVEGEGWGTSAHNEQFF
TRBV9	.	TRBJ2-5	.	TGTGCCAGCAGCGTAGGGGACAACTTTTTGGAGACCCAGTACTTC	CASSVGDNFLETQYF
TRBV28	.	TRBJ2-7	.	TGTGCCAGCAGCCTACCAGGTTCCAACTACGAGCAGTACTTC	CASSLPGSNYEQYF
TRBV9	TRBD1	TRBJ2-3	.	TGTGCCAGCAGCCCCCCCAGGGGGCTACGGGGAGATACGCAGTATTTT	CASSPPRGLRGDTQYF
TRBV10-3	.	TRBJ2-1	.	TGTGCCATCACCCGCGGTGACAATGAGCAGTTCTTC	CAITRGDNEQFF
TRBV7-2	.	TRBJ2-1	.	TGTGCCAGCAGCCAAGCGGTGAGCTCCTACAATGAGCAGTTCTTC	CASSQAVSSYNEQFF
TRBV15	.	TRBJ1-4	.	TGTGCCACCAGCAGAACCCCTGGGGGGAGTAATGAAAAACTGTTTTTT	CATSRTPGGSNEKLFF
TRBV28	.	TRBJ1-1	once	TGTGCCAGCAGTTCGTCCCGAGGTGGAGGAAGCAGCACTGAAGCTTTCTTT	CASSSSRGGGSSTEAFF
TRBV21-1	.	TRBJ1-1	.	TGTGCCAGCAGCAGATCGACAGGGCTCGGTACTGAAGCTTTCTTT	CASSRSTGLGTEAFF
TRBV5-4	TRBD2	TRBJ2-1	.	TGTGCCAGCAGCTTGGCCGGCGGGAGGACCTACAATGAGCAGTTCTTC	CASSLAGGRTYNEQFF
TRBV7-9	.	TRBJ2-7	once	TGTGCCAGCAGCTTAGACTTTCCCCTCCACGAGCAGTACTTC	CASSLDFPLHEQYF
TRBV2	TRBD1	TRBJ1-6	.	TGTGCCAGCAGTGAAGGCTTCCTCGGCCTGACAGGGTACAATTCACCCCTCCACTTT	CASSEGFLGLTGYNSPLHF
TRBV5-3	TRBD1	TRBJ1-2	.	TGTGCCAGAATAGGGGACAGGGTCTATGGCTACACCTTC	CARIGDRVYGYTF
TRBV18	.	TRBJ2-1	.	TGTGCCAGCTCACCAAGGGACACCGCACCCAATGAGCAGTTCTTC	CASSPRDTAPNEQFF
TRBV10-3	.	TRBJ2-3	.	TGTGCCATCTTGGCTGACACAGATACGCAGTATTTT	CAILADTDTQYF
TRBV7-3	TRBD2	TRBJ2-1	.	TGTGCCAGCAGCTTAAGGACTAGCGATGAGCAGTTCTTC	CASSLRTSDEQFF